This T cell receptor (beta chain) was found in a study of blood T cell repertoires in COVID-19. The protocol was immunoSEQ multiplex PCR, while the TCRdb copy is restricted to in-frame clones and leaves out a portion. In the table there are about 63,000 clones, roughly 76% of which are singletons. The CDR3 is made up of 15 amino acids. Germline-derived CDR1 and CDR2 are GTSNPN and SVGIG (reference sequence). V gave up 3 bases and J gave up 6 bases, with 20 bases separating them. Sequencing used peripheral blood. The rearrangement joins TRBV30 to TRBJ1-1, with D perhaps matching TRBD1 (6 bases). This clonotype was sampled from a woman aged 80 or over with acute or convalescent COVID-19. The CDR3 loop is CAWRIKGGPLSEAFF. As DNA, the CDR3 is TGTGCCTGGAGAATAAAAGGGGGACCGCTATCTGAAGCTTTCTTT. Full variable domain (rest looked up from reference TRBV30 and TRBJ1-1): SQTIHQWPATLVQPVGSPLSLECTVEGTSNPNLYWYRQAAGRGLQLLFYSVGIGQISSEVPQNLSASRPQDRQFILSSKKLLLSDSGFYLCAWRIKGGPLSEAFFGQGTRLTVV.